Reported below is one T cell receptor (beta chain). This specimen comes from a study of blood T cell repertoires in COVID-19. For the study at large: PBMCs, B-cell-depleted T cells, or T cells provided the cDNA or gDNA that made up the material.

Libraries were prepared by immunoSEQ multiplex PCR; TCRdb keeps only in-frame clonotypes and omits some of them. The table lists about 150,000 clones, approximately 78% of them singletons. Germline V gives CDR1 SGHTA, CDR2 FQGNSA. The junction had 10 bases not matched to a gene; V was cut back by 5 bases and J by 6 bases. The CDR3 totals 16 residues. This chain links TRBV7-2 with TRBJ2-1; TRBD2 agrees at 10 bases. The TCR was taken from a woman aged 50 to 65 who had recovered from COVID-19. The sequencing input was PBMCs or T cells enriched from blood (not recorded which). CDR3: CASSPQGERGGNEQFF. CDR3 DNA: TGTGCCAGCAGCCCTCAAGGCGAGCGGGGGGGCAATGAGCAGTTCTTC.